These 7 T cell receptor beta chains share one sample of origin, sequenced in a study of control samples from healthy donors and cancer patients. Clones were read by immunoSEQ multiplex PCR, and TCRdb kept only the in-frame ones, dropping some. The sample has 90,000 to 150,000 clones, roughly 89% seen once. Sequencing was carried out using blood. All receptors come from a man aged 25-40 years in good health.

In its sample, this clone was seen a few times. The chain couples TRBV5-5 to TRBJ1-4, with TRBD1 as a possible D gene (5 bases). The CDR3 covers 15 residues. Trimming left V 2 bases short and J 3 bases short, with 11 bases between. Per germline, CDR1 SGHKS and CDR2 YYEKEE (reference sequence). The CDR3: CASSFSSGANEKLFF. In DNA, the CDR3 is TGTGCCAGCAGCTTTAGTTCGGGGGCTAATGAAAAACTGTTTTTT.

This clone ranks as medium-sized. The chain carries TRBV30 and TRBJ1-2; no definite D call. Germline values: CDR1 GTSNPN, CDR2 SVGIG (reference sequence). The CDR3 sequence is 12 residues long. The V gene lost 2 bases and the J gene lost 7 bases, with 11 bases spanning the gap. CDR3: CAWSTPLGGYTF. The CDR3 DNA reads as TGTGCCTGGAGTACCCCATTGGGTGGCTACACCTTC.

This clone was seen just once. The rearrangement links TRBV5-1 to TRBJ1-2; the D is unclear. Germline V gene lookup returns CDR1 SGHRS and CDR2 YFSETQ. This CDR3 has 14 amino acids. The V gene lost 0 bases and the J gene lost 0 bases, with 6 bases spanning the gap. CDR3: CASSLESANYGYTF. CDR3 DNA sequence: TGCGCCAGCAGCTTGGAGTCGGCTAACTATGGCTACACCTTC.

The J gene is TRBJ1-5, the V gene TRBV19, with D possibly being TRBD1 (5 bases). CDR1 is LNHDA, CDR2 SQIVND, per germline (reference sequence). The CDR3 runs to 15 residues. The V end lost 6 bases, the J end lost 0 bases, and 12 bases lay between the germline ends. Here the CDR3 DNA reads TGTGCCAGTAGCCCCTCGGGGGTTAGCAATCAGCCCCAGCATTTT. The encoded protein is CASSPSGVSNQPQHF.

The rearrangement uses TRBV24-1 and TRBJ2-1, with TRBD2 matching 9 bases. Losses at the gene ends were 4 bases for V and 6 bases for J; bases not matched to a gene: 9. The CDR3 is 16 residues long. Germline lookup yields CDR1 KGHDR and CDR2 SFDVKD. The CDR3 region has the DNA TGTGCCACCAGTGACCCAAGCGGGCGGGGGGGCAATGAGCAGTTCTTC. Translation gives CATSDPSGRGGNEQFF.

The genes are TRBV7-9 and TRBJ2-5, with 10 positions matching TRBD1. Germline V gene sequence: CDR1 SEHNR, CDR2 FQNEAQ (reference sequence). J was trimmed by 3 bases and V by 3 bases; bases with no gene match: 1. The CDR3 sequence is 14 residues long. The CDR3 sequence: CASSFGQGEETQYF. The CDR3, as DNA: TGTGCCAGCAGCTTCGGACAGGGGGAAGAGACCCAGTACTTC. The variable domain in full, with the rest retrieved from reference TRBV7-9 and TRBJ2-5, is DTGVSQNPRHKITKRGQNVTFRCDPISEHNRLYWYRQTLGQGPEFLTYFQNEAQLEKSRLLSDRFSAERPKGSFSTLEIQRTEQGDSAMYLCASSFGQGEETQYFGPGTRLLVL.

The chain combines TRBV10-3 with TRBJ1-6; the D gene is possibly TRBD1 (6 bases). The CDR3 is 12 amino acids. Germline lookup yields CDR1 ENHRY and CDR2 SYGVKD. Between the trimmed V and J ends, which lost 2 bases and 18 bases, there was a span of 14 bases. The chain's CDR3 is CAISENTGPSHF. The CDR3 nucleotides are TGTGCCATCAGTGAGAATACAGGGCCGTCCCACTTT.